These 29 T cell receptor beta chains were all obtained from the same sample, sequenced in a study of shared clonotypes between healthy human individuals. The data were produced by immunoSEQ multiplex PCR, yet TCRdb's version contains in-frame clones alone and is incomplete. The table includes approximately 470,000 clones, around 80% detected once. The sequencing sample was made of PBMCs. These receptors were collected from a woman in her thirties or forties in good health. Some clones in this sample may be carry-over from other donors' samples.

This sequence joins TRBV4-1 and TRBJ2-5, with D maybe TRBD2 (6 bases). This CDR3 comprises 20 residues. V lost 0 bases to trimming and J lost 4 bases, with 27 bases between them. Per the germline V gene, CDR1 is MGHRA and CDR2 is YSYEKL. CDR3 nucleotides: TGCGCCAGCAGCCAAGAACTGGGTTTGCGGGACCCCGAGAATGTAGAGACCCAGTACTTC. This encodes CASSQELGLRDPENVETQYF.

Worth noting for this clone: This specimen includes other DNA sequences encoding the same CDR3. The chain is built from TRBV5-1 and TRBJ1-1, with 7 nucleotides matching TRBD1. Trimming cost V 0 bases and J 1 base; bases outside gene matches: 0. CDR3 length: 14 residues. Per the germline V gene, CDR1 is SGHRS and CDR2 is YFSETQ. Written as DNA, the CDR3 is TGCGCCAGCAGCTTGGACAGGGGGAACACTGAAGCTTTCTTT. Its protein is CASSLDRGNTEAFF.

A few counts support this clone. The rearrangement joins TRBV10-3 to TRBJ1-2; 7 nucleotides agree with TRBD1. The CDR3 has 13 amino acids. Trimming cost V 5 bases and J 3 bases; bases outside gene matches: 3. Germline CDR1 is ENHRY and CDR2 is SYGVKD. The CDR3, as DNA: TGTGCCATCAGTCGACAGGGCGACTATGGCTACACCTTC. This codes for CAISRQGDYGYTF.

This clone was counted a single time. The chain is built from TRBV28 and TRBJ2-5, with D unclear. The last part of the DNA fits TRBJ2-7 better; the J call may be wrong. This CDR3 is built from 14 residues. Germline assignment: CDR1 MDHEN and CDR2 SYDVKM. CDR3 residues: CASTGASGSYEQYF. As DNA, the CDR3 is TGTGCCAGCACCGGCGCAAGTGGGTCCTACGAGCAGTACTTC.

The V call is TRBV19, the J call TRBJ2-7, with D perhaps matching TRBD1 (7 bases). Germline CDR1 LNHDA, CDR2 SQIVND (reference sequence). Deletions cut 4 bases from V and 3 bases from J, with 10 bases between. CDR3 size: 13 residues. The CDR3 is CASSTGGNYEQYF. Written as DNA, the CDR3 is TGTGCCAGTAGTACAGGGGGGAACTACGAGCAGTACTTC.

J is TRBJ2-2 and V is TRBV29-1; D might be TRBD1 (6 bases). Trimming removed 5 bases at V and 6 bases at J, with 10 bases between. Germline-derived CDR1 and CDR2 are SQVTM and ANQGSEA. CDR3 length: 12 amino acids. In nucleotides, the CDR3 is TGCAGCGTTCACAGGGATGCCGGGGAGCTGTTTTTT. As protein: CSVHRDAGELFF.

This rearrangement joins TRBV7-6 to TRBJ2-7; 9 bases are shared with TRBD1. The CDR3 runs 16 residues. Trimming took 5 bases from V and 5 from J; bases not matched to a gene: 13. The germline V gene encodes CDR1 SGHVS and CDR2 FNYEAQ. CDR3 residues: CASSLTTGQGSHEQYF. The DNA of the CDR3 is TGTGCCAGCAGCCTTACTACGGGACAGGGATCCCACGAGCAGTACTTC.

The gene calls are TRBV10-3 and TRBJ2-7; D unclear. V was pared by 5 bases and J by 0 bases, with 5 bases between. Germline-derived CDR1 and CDR2 are ENHRY and SYGVKD. There are 12 residues in the CDR3. The CDR3 nucleotides read TGTGCCATCAGTCAGAGCTCCTACGAGCAGTACTTC. Encoded protein: CAISQSSYEQYF.

This chain joins TRBV18 and TRBJ2-5; D gene ambiguous. V shed 5 bases and J shed 1 base, with 8 bases lying between them. The germline V gene has CDR1 KGHSH and CDR2 LQKENI. The CDR3 is 13 amino acids. The CDR3 DNA follows: TGTGCCAGCTCAACCGACCTCCAAGAGACCCAGTACTTC. Protein: CASSTDLQETQYF. Variable domain in full (rest from reference TRBV18 and TRBJ2-5): NAGVMQNPRHLVRRRGQEARLRCSPMKGHSHVYWYRQLPEEGLKFMVYLQKENIIDESGMPKERFSAEFPKEGPSILRIQQVVRGDSAAYFCASSTDLQETQYFGPGTRLLVL.

The rearrangement links TRBV9 to TRBJ1-1; D is unclear. V was pared by 3 bases and J by 4 bases, with 13 bases between. Germline CDR1 is SGDLS and CDR2 is YYNGEE. This CDR3 has 14 residues. CDR3 region: CASSARAQSTEAFF. The CDR3 nucleotides are TGTGCCAGCAGCGCCCGGGCCCAGAGCACTGAAGCTTTCTTT.

V and J are TRBV18 and TRBJ1-1, with TRBD1 matching 7 bases. Germline values: CDR1 KGHSH, CDR2 LQKENI. The CDR3 runs to 14 residues. The ends lost 3 bases at V and 1 base at J; junction bases unmatched: 2. CDR3: CASSPGQRNTEAFF. CDR3 sequence (DNA): TGTGCCAGCTCACCGGGACAGAGGAACACTGAAGCTTTCTTT.

The V gene is TRBV30, the J gene TRBJ1-2; D remains ambiguous. The CDR3 runs to 14 residues. Germline V gives CDR1 GTSNPN, CDR2 SVGIG (reference sequence). The ends were cut back, 0 bases at V and 4 bases at J, with 12 bases in the middle. CDR3 sequence: CAWSVGPYSYGYTF. The CDR3 DNA is TGTGCCTGGAGTGTCGGGCCTTACTCCTATGGCTACACCTTC.

The chain recombines TRBV19 with TRBJ2-1; TRBD2 aligns across 10 bases. V shed 5 bases, J shed 9 bases, and the junction held 7 bases outside the gene matches. This CDR3 has 14 amino acids. CDR1 and CDR2 (germline): LNHDA, SQIVND (reference sequence). The CDR3 loop is CASSLRTSGREQFF. For the CDR3, the DNA is TGTGCCAGTAGTTTACGGACTAGCGGTCGTGAGCAGTTCTTC.

This chain uses TRBV6-5 with TRBJ2-7, with a weak D call TRBD1 (5 bases). V lost 8 bases to trimming and J lost 5 bases, with 13 bases between them. Germline V CDR1 and CDR2: MNHEY, SVGAGI. The CDR3 is 12 residues long. The CDR3 reads CASARVSHEQYF. For the CDR3, the DNA is TGTGCCAGCGCCAGGGTTTCCCACGAGCAGTACTTC.

The genes are TRBV6-5 and TRBJ1-2; D unresolved. Trimming removed 10 bases at V and 4 bases at J, with 16 bases between. CDR1 and CDR2 from the germline V gene are MNHEY and SVGAGI. This CDR3 is 13 amino acids long. CDR3 loop: CAILKQVTYGYTF. The CDR3 DNA reads as TGTGCCATCTTAAAGCAGGTAACCTATGGCTACACCTTC.

This clone is a singleton in its sample. The rearrangement uses TRBV28 and TRBJ1-2; TRBD1 matches 8 bases. Per germline, CDR1 MDHEN and CDR2 SYDVKM. The J segment lost 3 bases and the V segment lost 2 bases, leaving 2 bases of the junction unmatched. This CDR3 spans 14 amino acids. The CDR3, as DNA: TGTGCCAGCAGTTTACCGGGACAGGACTATGGCTACACCTTC. Translated, it gives CASSLPGQDYGYTF.

In its sample, this clone was seen a few times. The V call is TRBV5-1, the J call TRBJ1-1; tentatively, D is TRBD1 (5 bases). Trimming took off 4 bases at V and 1 base at J, with 8 bases between the two ends. CDR3 length: 13 residues. Germline CDR1 is SGHRS and CDR2 is YFSETQ. The CDR3 is CASSLQGNTEAFF. The CDR3 DNA reads TGCGCCAGCAGCCTGCAGGGGAACACTGAAGCTTTCTTT. The variable domain in full, completed from reference TRBV5-1 and TRBJ1-1, reads KAGVTQTPRYLIKTRGQQVTLSCSPISGHRSVSWYQQTPGQGLQFLFEYFSETQRNKGNFPGRFSGRQFSNSRSEMNVSTLELGDSALYLCASSLQGNTEAFFGQGTRLTVV.

This clone was observed a handful of times. In DNA form, the CDR3 reads TGTGCCAGCAGTGACCTAGCGGGAGGGGGCACCGGGGAGCTGTTTTTT. Its protein is CASSDLAGGGTGELFF. V is TRBV2 and J is TRBJ2-2, with 12 bases identical to TRBD2. CDR1 is SNHLY, CDR2 FYNNEI, per germline. The CDR3 is made up of 16 amino acids. V was pared by 3 bases and J by 4 bases, with 3 bases of the junction left unmatched.

Regarding this clone: One base separates it from a far larger clone, so it is likely a read error. V and J are TRBV7-3 and TRBJ2-2; D call uncertain. The CDR3 extends over 13 amino acids. Deletions cut 2 bases from V and 1 base from J, with 2 bases between. Germline V gives CDR1 SGHTA, CDR2 FQGTGA. The CDR3 bases are TGTGCCAGCAGCTTACTGAACACCGGGGAGCTGTTTTTT. It specifies CASSLLNTGELFF. Filled out from reference TRBV7-3 and TRBJ2-2, the complete variable domain reads GAGVSQTPSNKVTEKGKYVELRCDPISGHTALYWYRQSLGQGPEFLIYFQGTGAADDSGLPNDRFFAVRPEGSVSTLKIQRTERGDSAVYLCASSLLNTGELFFGEGSRLTVL.

The chain employs TRBV28 and TRBJ1-5; D may be TRBD1 (5 bases). The CDR3 is 13 residues long. With 6 bases removed from V and 5 bases from J, the gap between germline ends came to 11 bases. CDR1 is MDHEN, CDR2 SYDVKM, per germline. As DNA, the CDR3 is TGTGCCAGCAGACGTATCAGGGATCAGCCCCAGCATTTT. Translating gives CASRRIRDQPQHF.

The chain recombines TRBV28 with TRBJ2-2, with 7 bases identical to TRBD1. This CDR3 is 16 amino acids long. V gave up 4 bases and J gave up 6 bases; unmatched junction bases: 11. Germline CDR1 MDHEN, CDR2 SYDVKM. The CDR3 region has the DNA TGTGCCAGCAGTTACCCGGGACAGACACGGGCCGGGGAGCTGTTTTTT. Amino acid sequence: CASSYPGQTRAGELFF.

The CDR3 sequence is CASSLDLADYEQYF. The CDR3 DNA reads TGTGCCAGCAGCTTAGATTTGGCAGACTACGAGCAGTACTTC. This rearrangement joins TRBV11-2 to TRBJ2-7, with D hard to call. Germline V gene sequence: CDR1 SGHAT, CDR2 FQNNGV. Trimming took 0 bases from V and 3 from J, leaving 9 bases between them. The CDR3 extends over 14 amino acids.

This clone was detected a few times. The chain carries TRBV6-1 and TRBJ2-2; 9 bases line up with TRBD1. This CDR3 is 14 amino acids long. V lost 6 bases, J lost 3 bases, and 2 bases stayed unmatched. Per the germline V gene, CDR1 is MNHNS and CDR2 is SASEGT. CDR3: CASRWTGDTGELFF. For the CDR3, the DNA is TGTGCCAGCAGATGGACAGGGGACACCGGGGAGCTGTTTTTT.

As regards this clone: At one boundary the junction diverges from the germline segment, which might be a read error. Other DNA sequences within the sample encode an identical CDR3. CDR3 nucleotides: TGTGCCAGCACCTGGGGGACAGGGATCACCGGGGAACTGTTTTTT. This sequence encodes CASTWGTGITGELFF. The genes are TRBV28 and TRBJ2-2, with TRBD1 matching over 9 bases. CDR1 and CDR2 (germline): MDHEN, SYDVKM. The CDR3 loop spans 15 amino acids.

The chain carries TRBV30 and TRBJ1-3; no reliable D call. Trimming shortened V by 4 bases and J by 2 bases, and 9 bases separated the two germline ends. The germline gives CDR1 GTSNPN, CDR2 SVGIG (reference sequence). CDR3 length equals 13 residues. CDR3 coding DNA: TGTGCCTGGACGGTAGCCACTGGAAACACCATATATTTT. Protein sequence: CAWTVATGNTIYF.

On this clone: The identical CDR3 is also encoded by other nucleotide sequences in the sample. The chain joins TRBV19 to TRBJ2-5; 7 bases map to TRBD2. V lost 1 base and J lost 5; bases outside the gene matches: 4. Germline CDR1 LNHDA, CDR2 SQIVND (reference sequence). This CDR3 is 14 amino acids long. CDR3 region: CASSIAGAGETQYF. CDR3 DNA sequence: TGTGCCAGTAGTATAGCGGGAGCGGGGGAGACCCAGTACTTC. The full variable domain, its missing parts supplied by reference TRBV19 and TRBJ2-5, is DGGITQSPKYLFRKEGQNVTLSCEQNLNHDAMYWYRQDPGQGLRLIYYSQIVNDFQKGDIAEGYSVSREKKESFPLTVTSAQKNPTAFYLCASSIAGAGETQYFGPGTRLLVL.

This chain connects TRBV21-1 to TRBJ2-5; the tabulated D call, TRBD1, remains unverified against the DNA. TRBV21-1 is designated a pseudogene. The CDR3 is made up of 14 amino acids. CDR3 sequence reads: CASSFDEGVRTQYF. The CDR3, as DNA: TGTGCCAGCAGTTTTGACGAGGGGGTGAGGACCCAGTACTTC.

This clone was recorded a few times. The V and J genes are TRBV2 and TRBJ1-1, with a weak D call TRBD1 (5 bases). The germline V gene has CDR1 SNHLY and CDR2 FYNNEI. The CDR3 consists of 13 residues. Between the trimmed V and J ends, which lost 11 bases and 1 base, there was a span of 14 bases. As DNA, the CDR3 is TGTGCCGGGGGGGACCTTTCGAACACTGAAGCTTTCTTT. Translating it yields CAGGDLSNTEAFF.

As for this clone: Other DNA sequences from this sample encode an identical CDR3 as well. The rearrangement uses TRBV7-9 and TRBJ1-1, with D tentatively TRBD1 (6 bases). V dropped 5 bases and J dropped 4 bases, with 8 bases sitting between them. This CDR3 spans 12 amino acids. CDR1 is SEHNR and CDR2 is FQNEAQ in the germline V gene (reference sequence). CDR3 sequence reads: CASSLRGTEAFF. The CDR3, as DNA: TGTGCCAGCAGCCTCAGGGGCACTGAAGCTTTCTTT.